The 18 T cell receptor beta chains reported below all come from one sample, sequenced in a study of Graves' ophthalmopathy and Graves' hyperthyroidism. RNA transcripts yielded amplified TCR beta CDR3 regions. Second-round multiplex PCR followed a first-round RT-PCR using HTBI primers. Each CDR3 protein is one row after TCRdb ran MiXCR on the multiplex PCR reads. The table lists roughly 1.1 million distinct CDR3 sequences, about 38% of them singletons, with around 10% in the top ten. Sequences were obtained from peripheral blood or thyroid tissue (not recorded which). All receptors come from an adult man with Graves' hyperthyroidism.

CDR3 in amino acids: CASSYSLSGGFGANVLTF. The CDR3 DNA reads as TGTGCCAGCAGTTACTCGCTGTCAGGGGGATTCGGGGCCAACGTCCTGACTTTC. The rearrangement links TRBV6-2 or TRBV6-3 to TRBJ2-6; 7 bases fit TRBD1. This CDR3 region has 18 residues. Germline V gives CDR1 MNHEY, CDR2 SVGEGT. Trimming removed 0 bases from V and 4 bases from J; junction bases left unmatched: 9.

This clonotype was counted once. The CDR3 reads CSATQGMNTEAFF. The CDR3 DNA reads as TGCAGTGCTACACAGGGCATGAACACTGAAGCTTTCTTT. V gene TRBV20-1 combines with J gene TRBJ1-1; perhaps TRBD1 as D (6 bases). V lost 4 bases to trimming and J lost 0 bases, with 9 bases between them. CDR3 size: 13 residues. Germline CDR1 DFQATT, CDR2 SNEGSKA (reference sequence).

This clonotype was seen repeatedly, ten times or more. The chain employs TRBV19 and TRBJ1-5; weak D call: TRBD1 (5 bases). V was trimmed by 3 bases and J by 5 bases, leaving 14 bases between them. From germline, CDR1 is LNHDA and CDR2 SQIVND (reference sequence). The CDR3 has 15 amino acids. The CDR3 reads CASSIRDSRYQPQHF. DNA for the CDR3: TGTGCCAGTAGTATCCGTGACAGCAGATATCAGCCCCAGCATTTT.

The chain is built from TRBV18 and TRBJ2-6, with 9 bases aligning to TRBD1. V lost 1 base, J lost 3 bases, and 4 bases stayed unmatched. Germline loops: CDR1 KGHSH, CDR2 LQKENI. The CDR3 extends over 17 amino acids. The DNA for the CDR3 is TGTGCCAGCTCACCACAACAGGGGGCGCATGGGGCCAACGTCCTGACTTTC. It translates to CASSPQQGAHGANVLTF.

This chain connects TRBV2 to TRBJ2-5, with 10 bases lining up with TRBD1. Germline CDR1 is SNHLY and CDR2 is FYNNEI. The CDR3 has 15 residues. With V trimmed by 4 bases and J by 4 bases, 6 bases remained unmatched. CDR3 sequence (DNA): TGTGCCAGCAGTGTCAGGACAGGGGGGGGAGAGACCCAGTACTTC. It translates to CASSVRTGGGETQYF. Looking up the rest from reference TRBV2 and TRBJ2-5 gives the full variable domain: EPEVTQTPSHQVTQMGQEVILRCVPISNHLYFYWYRQILGQKVEFLVSFYNNEISEKSEIFDDQFSVERPDGSNFTLKIRSTKLEDSAMYFCASSVRTGGGETQYFGPGTRLLVL.

The chain recombines TRBV7-6 with TRBJ1-2; 11 bases match TRBD1. This CDR3 has 14 amino acids. V gave up 6 bases and J gave up 8 bases; unmatched junction bases: 8. Looked up from germline, CDR1 is SGHVS and CDR2 is FNYEAQ. The CDR3 DNA reads as TGTGCCAGCAGTCGGACAGGGGGCGAAGAGGGCTACACCTTC. Residues: CASSRTGGEEGYTF.

The chain employs TRBV19 and TRBJ1-5; 8 bases are a match to TRBD1. With V trimmed by 7 bases and J by 0 bases, 8 bases remained unmatched. The germline gives CDR1 LNHDA, CDR2 SQIVND (reference sequence). CDR3 size: 16 residues. The CDR3 loop is CASTQGAKYSNQPQHF. In nucleotides, the CDR3 is TGTGCCAGTACCCAGGGGGCAAAATATAGCAATCAGCCCCAGCATTTT.

This clonotype has only a few counts. The chain combines TRBV7-9 with TRBJ2-5; D possibly uses TRBD1 or TRBD2 (5 bases each). Trimming pared 6 bases from V and 4 bases from J, leaving 15 bases between. This CDR3 has 14 residues. The germline CDR1 and CDR2 sequences are SEHNR and FQNEAQ (reference sequence). CDR3 sequence: CASSHAPGTETQYF. The DNA of the CDR3 is TGTGCCAGCAGTCACGCACCAGGGACAGAGACCCAGTACTTC.

This clonotype was observed many times. The V and J genes are TRBV12-3 or TRBV12-4 and TRBJ2-7, with 7 bases fitting TRBD1. Losses at the gene ends were 7 bases for V and 4 bases for J; bases not matched to a gene: 7. The CDR3 consists of 13 residues. The DNA for the CDR3 is TGTGCCAGCACCAGGGGGAACAGATACGAGCAGTACTTC. Residues: CASTRGNRYEQYF.

The gene calls are TRBV11-2 and TRBJ2-5; 7 nucleotides line up with TRBD1. The CDR3 has 17 residues. Germline CDR1 SGHAT, CDR2 FQNNGV. V shed 5 bases and J 0 bases; nucleotides not matched to a gene: 12. Here the CDR3 reads CASSPKIIGTDQETQYF. The DNA for the CDR3 is TGTGCCAGCAGCCCAAAGATAATTGGGACAGACCAAGAGACCCAGTACTTC.

This clonotype was detected many times. The J gene is TRBJ2-5, the V gene TRBV7-9; perhaps TRBD1 as D (6 bases). Trimming left V 2 bases short and J 5 bases short, with 18 bases between. Germline V CDR1 and CDR2: SEHNR, FQNEAQ (reference sequence). CDR3 length: 16 residues. The CDR3 spells CASSLMKGWGLETQYF. In DNA, the CDR3 is TGTGCCAGCAGCTTAATGAAAGGTTGGGGGCTCGAGACCCAGTACTTC.

This clonotype appeared many times. The chain uses TRBV7-2 and TRBJ2-5, with D uncertain. The CDR3 totals 13 residues. V lost 2 bases to trimming and J lost 2 bases, with 6 bases between them. CDR1 SGHTA and CDR2 FQGNSA come from the germline V gene. The CDR3: CASSLYRQETQYF. In DNA, the CDR3 is TGTGCCAGCAGCTTATACCGGCAAGAGACCCAGTACTTC. Variable domain in full (rest from reference TRBV7-2 and TRBJ2-5): GAGVSQSPSNKVTEKGKDVELRCDPISGHTALYWYRQSLGQGLEFLIYFQGNSAPDKSGLPSDRFSAERTGGSVSTLTIQRTQQEDSAVYLCASSLYRQETQYFGPGTRLLVL.

This clonotype was seen only a few times. The chain has TRBV24-1 and TRBJ2-2; 12 bases fit TRBD1. The CDR3 has 18 amino acids. CDR1 is KGHDR and CDR2 is SFDVKD in the germline V gene. J was trimmed by 4 bases and V by 3 bases; bases with no gene match: 8. CDR3 DNA: TGTGCCACCAGTGATGCCGGGACAGGGGGCATGGTCACCGGGGAGCTGTTTTTT. Translation gives CATSDAGTGGMVTGELFF.

The rearrangement uses TRBV6-6 and TRBJ1-6; 9 nucleotides match TRBD1. Per germline, CDR1 MNHNY and CDR2 SVGAGI (reference sequence). The CDR3 is 16 residues long. V lost 0 bases and J lost 9; bases outside the gene matches: 6. The CDR3 region has the DNA TGTGCCAGCAGTTACTCGAGGGGACAGGGTATTTCACCCCTCCACTTT. This gives the protein CASSYSRGQGISPLHF.

V is TRBV5-1 and J is TRBJ2-7; 15 positions agree with TRBD2. CDR1 is SGHRS and CDR2 is YFSETQ in the germline V gene. This CDR3 has 16 amino acids. The junction had 6 bases not matched to a gene; V was cut back by 3 bases and J by 5 bases. CDR3 protein: CASSSGLAGGQNEQYF. DNA of the CDR3: TGCGCCAGCAGCTCCGGACTAGCGGGGGGGCAAAACGAGCAGTACTTC.

This clonotype appeared many times. The rearrangement uses TRBV29-1 and TRBJ1-4; D perhaps matches TRBD1 (6 bases). The CDR3 has 12 amino acids. V was shortened by 2 bases and J by 12 bases, with 13 bases between the two germline ends. Per germline, CDR1 SQVTM and CDR2 ANQGSEA. The CDR3 DNA is TGCAGCGTTGAAAGCCTGGCAGGGGAACTGTTTTTT. This gives the protein CSVESLAGELFF.

Many counts were recorded for this clonotype. V is TRBV6-5 and J is TRBJ1-5, with TRBD1 matching 7 bases. V gave up 6 bases and J gave up 7 bases; unmatched junction bases: 3. CDR1 is MNHEY, CDR2 SVGAGI, per germline. The CDR3 is 12 amino acids. DNA for the CDR3: TGTGCCAGCAGGCGACAGGGCCAGCCCCAGCATTTT. Translating gives CASRRQGQPQHF.

The J gene is TRBJ2-7, the V gene TRBV29-1, with D maybe TRBD2 (5 bases). Germline loops: CDR1 SQVTM, CDR2 ANQGSEA. The CDR3 runs to 13 residues. Trimming stripped 8 bases from V and 4 bases from J, with 18 bases between. CDR3 sequence (DNA): TGCAGCCAAGGTCTACGGGGTGCTTACGAGCAGTACTTC. Residues: CSQGLRGAYEQYF.